This TCR beta chain appears in the sequencing data of a study of blood T cell repertoires in COVID-19. On the study more broadly: Spain, Italy and the United States supplied samples that represented acute and convalescent COVID-19. In each case, the material was cDNA or gDNA derived from T cells, B-cell-depleted T cells, or PBMCs.

Original data processing: Reference gene primer amplification gave estimated nucleated cell counts. Assay: immunoSEQ multiplex PCR; the TCRdb copy retains only in-frame clones and omits some. The V and J calls and clone size were taken over from that table, and D and trimming were inferred from the DNA. The sample records about 270,000 clones, around 81% being singletons. Sequences were obtained from peripheral blood. The sequence came from a woman aged 55-75 years with active or convalescent COVID-19.

The DNA of the CDR3 is TGCGCCAGCAGCTTGAGGCCTTGGTCCCAGGGGGCAAATGGGAACACTGAAGCTTTCTTT. As protein: CASSLRPWSQGANGNTEAFF. This chain links TRBV5-1 with TRBJ1-1, with TRBD1 identical over 8 bases. The CDR3 has 20 residues. CDR1 is SGHRS and CDR2 is YFSETQ in the germline V gene. V shed 1 base and J 1 base; nucleotides not matched to a gene: 18.